These T cell receptor beta chains were read from a single sample in a study of cytomegalovirus exposure and HLA in healthy donors. The table came from immunoSEQ multiplex PCR; TCRdb's copy has only in-frame clones and leaves some out. Its table lists approximately 140,000 clones. The material sequenced was PBMCs. The receptors shown here come from a woman between 45 and 65 years old in good health and CMV-seronegative. CDR3s include the opening cysteine and the closing phenylalanine or tryptophan. The D gene is left open where the match is weak.

J	D	V	CDR3	DNA
TRBJ1-5	TRBD1	TRBV5-6	CASSSGTGINQPQHF	TGTGCCAGCAGCTCCGGGACAGGTATCAATCAGCCCCAGCATTTT
TRBJ2-7	TRBD2	TRBV5-4	CASSLISGSYEQYF	TGTGCCAGCAGCTTGATTAGCGGGAGTTACGAGCAGTACTTC
TRBJ1-4	TRBD1	TRBV30	CAWTLQGNEKLFF	TGTGCCTGGACCTTACAGGGGAATGAAAAACTGTTTTTT
TRBJ1-4	TRBD1	TRBV7-9	CASSLTGAEKLFF	TGTGCCAGCAGCTTGACAGGGGCTGAAAAACTGTTTTTT
TRBJ2-7	TRBD2	TRBV5-6	CASSLGLATVDEQYF	TGTGCCAGCAGCTTAGGACTAGCGACGGTTGACGAGCAGTACTTC
TRBJ2-7	TRBD1	TRBV4-2	CASSQDTRDRAPYEQYF	TGTGCCAGCAGCCAAGATACGAGGGACAGGGCTCCCTACGAGCAGTACTTC
TRBJ1-5	-	TRBV28	CASSVSGAAQPQHF	TGTGCCAGCAGTGTATCAGGGGCGGCTCAGCCCCAGCATTTT
TRBJ1-4	-	TRBV9	CASSAGVGNHFEKLFF	TGTGCCAGCAGCGCCGGAGTAGGCAATCATTTCGAAAAACTGTTTTTT
TRBJ2-7	TRBD1	TRBV27	CASSLSAGTGAYEQYF	TGTGCCAGCAGTTTATCGGCCGGGACAGGGGCCTACGAGCAGTACTTC
TRBJ2-7	TRBD1	TRBV5-1	CASSPSPGTGGSYEQYF	TGCGCCAGCAGCCCTTCTCCCGGGACAGGGGGGTCCTACGAGCAGTACTTC
TRBJ2-5	TRBD2	TRBV7-3	CASSRTSGQETQYF	TGTGCCAGCAGCCGGACTAGCGGACAAGAGACCCAGTACTTC
TRBJ2-2	TRBD1	TRBV18	CASLTGGHGELFF	TGTGCCAGCCTGACAGGGGGCCACGGGGAGCTGTTTTTT
TRBJ1-6	-	TRBV4-3	CASSQVPRSPLHF	TGCGCCAGCAGCCAAGTCCCCAGGTCACCCCTCCACTTT
TRBJ2-1	TRBD2	TRBV5-1	CASSLGGRDNEQFF	TGCGCCAGCAGCTTGGGGGGGAGGGACAATGAGCAGTTCTTC
TRBJ1-3	-	TRBV28	CASSLGGERGNTIYF	TGTGCCAGCAGTTTAGGGGGGGAGCGAGGAAACACCATATATTTT
TRBJ2-7	-	TRBV7-9	CASSPPLSSYEQYF	TGTGCCAGCAGTCCACCCCTGAGCTCCTACGAGCAGTACTTC
TRBJ1-1	-	TRBV4-3	CASSQNLRADLMNTEAFF	TGCGCCAGCAGCCAAAACCTGAGGGCAGACTTAATGAACACTGAAGCTTTCTTT
TRBJ1-1	-	TRBV6-6	CASSYSPGEAFF	TGTGCCAGCAGTTACTCGCCGGGTGAAGCTTTCTTT
TRBJ1-6	-	TRBV28	CASSLFQGNSPLHF	TGTGCCAGCAGTTTATTCCAGGGCAATTCACCCCTCCACTTT
TRBJ2-7	TRBD2	TRBV5-1	CASGGGGPSYEQYF	TGCGCCAGCGGCGGCGGGGGGCCCTCCTACGAGCAGTACTTC
TRBJ2-7	TRBD2	TRBV9	CASSVSGLAAYEQYF	TGTGCCAGCAGCGTATCAGGACTAGCGGCATACGAGCAGTACTTC
TRBJ2-5	-	TRBV18	CASSPPVSLETQYF	TGTGCCAGCTCACCACCGGTTAGCCTAGAGACCCAGTACTTC
TRBJ2-7	TRBD1	TRBV18	CASSWDRGEQYF	TGTGCCAGCTCATGGGACAGGGGAGAGCAGTACTTC
TRBJ2-1	TRBD1	TRBV4-1	CASREQGSSDNEQFF	TGCGCCAGCAGGGAACAGGGGAGCTCCGACAATGAGCAGTTCTTC
TRBJ1-5	-	TRBV19	CASSTLQGYNQPQHF	TGTGCCAGTAGTACCCTACAGGGCTACAATCAGCCCCAGCATTTT
TRBJ1-1	TRBD1	TRBV6-5	CASSLAGQGAYREAFF	TGTGCCAGCAGTTTAGCGGGACAGGGGGCGTACCGAGAAGCTTTCTTT
TRBJ1-5	-	TRBV6-6	CASSLRGPQAGQPQHF	TGTGCCAGCAGTTTAAGAGGGCCCCAGGCGGGTCAGCCCCAGCATTTT
TRBJ1-1	-	TRBV2	CASSDRLPGTEAFF	TGTGCCAGCAGTGACAGACTCCCGGGGACTGAAGCTTTCTTT
TRBJ1-1	TRBD1	TRBV19	CASSMGQAEAFF	TGTGCCAGTAGTATGGGACAGGCTGAAGCTTTCTTT
TRBJ2-3	TRBD1	TRBV28	CASRLQGDTQYF	TGTGCCAGCAGACTACAGGGGGATACGCAGTATTTT
TRBJ2-7	TRBD2	TRBV10-3	CAINDGGEQYF	TGTGCCATCAACGACGGGGGGGAGCAGTACTTC
TRBJ1-3	-	TRBV19	CASSIGASGNTIYF	TGTGCCAGTAGTATAGGAGCCTCTGGAAACACCATATATTTT
TRBJ2-7	TRBD2	TRBV7-6	CASSWTSSAYEQYF	TGTGCCAGCAGCTGGACTAGCTCAGCCTACGAGCAGTACTTC
TRBJ2-3	-	TRBV28	CASSSGGSTDTQYF	TGTGCCAGCAGTTCCGGCGGTAGCACAGATACGCAGTATTTT
TRBJ2-7	TRBD2	TRBV4-2	CASRPSLLAGTYEQYF	TGTGCCAGCAGACCCTCCCTACTAGCGGGAACCTACGAGCAGTACTTC
TRBJ2-7	TRBD2	TRBV23-1	CASSQWDRRLAGFSYEQYF	TGCGCCAGCAGTCAGTGGGACCGCCGACTAGCGGGATTCTCCTACGAGCAGTACTTC
TRBJ2-3	-	TRBV7-9	CASSAMVDTQYF	TGTGCCAGCAGCGCGATGGTAGATACGCAGTATTTT
TRBJ2-7	TRBD2	TRBV30	CAWSLKRGDLYEQYF	TGTGCCTGGAGTCTTAAACGGGGGGACCTCTACGAGCAGTACTTC
TRBJ2-7	TRBD2	TRBV5-6	CASSPPFGTSGPVEQYF	TGTGCCAGCAGCCCACCTTTCGGGACTAGCGGGCCGGTCGAGCAGTACTTC
TRBJ2-1	-	TRBV6-5	CASGRTANNEQFF	TGTGCCAGCGGGCGGACAGCAAACAATGAGCAGTTCTTC
TRBJ2-3	TRBD1	TRBV15	CATSRDRVRTDTQYF	TGTGCCACCAGCAGGGACAGGGTAAGGACAGATACGCAGTATTTT
TRBJ2-5	-	TRBV2	CASSEDRGGETQYF	TGTGCCAGCAGTGAAGACAGGGGAGGAGAGACCCAGTACTTC